Sequencing of this TCR beta chain was carried out in a study of beta chain features in type 1 diabetes. Study in general: In age, gender and cell yields, patients were similar to healthy donors.

Only a few counts were recorded for this clone. Its antigen remains unknown. Germline V lookup: CDR1 SGHRS, CDR2 YFSETQ. J gave up 2 bases and V 0 bases, and 5 bases lay outside the gene matches. The CDR3 has 16 residues. CD4+ cells of the naive, central memory, regulatory and stem cell-like memory types were sorted via CD45RO/CCR7/CD25/CD127/CD95/CD27. The whole isolated RNA underwent reverse transcription, so sequencing captured expressed TCRB transcripts. Repertoires were generated with immunoSEQ multiplex PCR, while TCRdb's copy carries only in-frame clones and drops some. The sample has about 340,000 clones, roughly 14% seen once; the top ten hold roughly 0.015%. Study findings and constraints: When Type 1 diabetes patients were examined, their TCRB CDR3s proved moderately but significantly shorter in all four CD4+ subsets. The naive, central memory and Treg TCRB repertoires showed an apparent similarity that was greater among patients than among healthy donors. Resolution of whether HLA type affects TCRB rearrangement was not achieved here.

The source of this sequence is a woman under 30 with type 1 diabetes. The sequencing input was naive CD4+ T cells from blood. The chain uses TRBV5-1 and TRBJ2-3, with TRBD2 matching over 8 bases. CDR3 nucleotide sequence: TGCGCCAGCAGCTTGGGGGCGGGGGGTACCACAGATACGCAGTATTTT. Translated, it gives CASSLGAGGTTDTQYF.